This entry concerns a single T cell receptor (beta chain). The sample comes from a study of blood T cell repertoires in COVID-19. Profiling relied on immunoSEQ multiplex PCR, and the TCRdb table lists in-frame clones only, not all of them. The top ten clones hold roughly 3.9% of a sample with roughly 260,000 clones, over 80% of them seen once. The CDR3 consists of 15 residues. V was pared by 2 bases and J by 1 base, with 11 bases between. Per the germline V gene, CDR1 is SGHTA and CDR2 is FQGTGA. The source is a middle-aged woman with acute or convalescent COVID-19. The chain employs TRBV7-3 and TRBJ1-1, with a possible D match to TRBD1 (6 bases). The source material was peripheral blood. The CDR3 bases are TGTGCCAGCAGCTTATTTGGGGGCTCGAACACTGAAGCTTTCTTT. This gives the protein CASSLFGGSNTEAFF. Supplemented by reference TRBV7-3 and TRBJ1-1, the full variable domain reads GAGVSQTPSNKVTEKGKYVELRCDPISGHTALYWYRQSLGQGPEFLIYFQGTGAADDSGLPNDRFFAVRPEGSVSTLKIQRTERGDSAVYLCASSLFGGSNTEAFFGQGTRLTVV.